These T cell receptor beta chains were read from a single sample in a study of blood T cell repertoires in COVID-19. Clones were read by immunoSEQ multiplex PCR, and TCRdb kept only the in-frame ones, dropping some. This table has some 130,000 clones, roughly 85% appearing once. Input material: peripheral blood. These receptors came from a man in his sixties with acute or convalescent COVID-19. CDR3s include the opening cysteine and the closing phenylalanine or tryptophan. The D gene is left open where the match is weak. Clone size is shown for a subset of rows, as once, few, many or a class of expanded clone.

size,J,V,D,CDR3,DNA
.,TRBJ2-3,TRBV30,.,CAYKRPSTDTQYF,TGTGCCTACAAGCGTCCTAGCACAGATACGCAGTATTTT
few,TRBJ1-3,TRBV4-2,.,CASSQDMAVAGSSIYF,TGTGCCAGCAGCCAAGATATGGCAGTAGCGGGATCGAGCATATATTTT
.,TRBJ1-1,TRBV5-4,.,CASHGGGFMNTEAFF,TGTGCCAGCCACGGGGGGGGGTTCATGAACACTGAAGCTTTCTTT
once,TRBJ2-5,TRBV24-1,.,CATSGAAQETQYF,TGTGCCACCAGTGGGGCAGCTCAAGAGACCCAGTACTTC
.,TRBJ1-2,TRBV7-2,TRBD1,CASSPQGAPYGYTF,TGTGCCAGCAGCCCACAGGGGGCTCCCTATGGCTACACCTTC
.,TRBJ2-3,TRBV5-6,.,CASSQVTSSLDTQYF,TGTGCCAGCAGCCAAGTGACATCTAGCCTCGATACGCAGTATTTT
.,TRBJ1-2,TRBV7-2,.,CASSLVGGEGYGYTF,TGTGCCAGCAGCTTAGTCGGGGGAGAGGGGTATGGCTACACCTTC
.,TRBJ1-2,TRBV25-1,.,CASRGGTATNYGYTF,TGTGCCAGCAGGGGGGGGACGGCTACAAACTATGGCTACACCTTC
.,TRBJ1-6,TRBV7-9,TRBD1,CASSAGGPGQASSPLHF,TGTGCCAGCAGCGCTGGAGGACCGGGACAGGCTAGTTCACCCCTCCACTTT
few,TRBJ2-7,TRBV28,.,CASSANRARSGEQYF,TGTGCCAGCAGTGCCAACAGGGCCCGGAGTGGCGAGCAGTACTTC
few,TRBJ2-2,TRBV9,TRBD1,CASSTGTGLTGELFF,TGTGCCAGCAGCACCGGGACAGGTCTCACCGGGGAGCTGTTTTTT
few,TRBJ2-5,TRBV6-6,.,CASSLAETQYF,TGCGCCAGCAGTTTGGCAGAGACCCAGTACTTC
.,TRBJ2-1,TRBV5-4,TRBD2,CASSLRLADYNEQFF,TGTGCCAGCAGCTTGAGACTAGCGGATTACAATGAGCAGTTCTTC
once,TRBJ2-5,TRBV27,.,CASSLSGSPEGTQYF,TGTGCCAGCAGTTTGTCCGGGTCCCCCGAGGGGACCCAGTACTTC
.,TRBJ2-2,TRBV4-1,TRBD1,CASSQEGTGAYGDTGELFF,TGCGCCAGCAGCCAAGAAGGGACAGGAGCGTACGGGGACACCGGGGAGCTGTTTTTT
.,TRBJ1-1,TRBV5-6,.,CASSSTVNTEAFF,TGTGCCAGCAGCTCGACAGTGAACACTGAAGCTTTCTTT
.,TRBJ2-7,TRBV5-4,TRBD2,CASSSIAGPFYEQYF,TGTGCCAGCAGCTCTATAGCGGGACCTTTCTACGAGCAGTACTTC
.,TRBJ2-6,TRBV6-5,TRBD1,CASSYRTGVGANVLTF,TGTGCCAGCAGTTACCGGACAGGGGTCGGGGCCAACGTCCTGACTTTC
.,TRBJ1-6,TRBV19,.,CASSEEPFSPLHF,TGTGCCAGTAGCGAGGAACCCTTCTCACCCCTCCACTTT
.,TRBJ2-2,TRBV30,.,CAWSVRGKDTGELFF,TGTGCCTGGAGTGTACGCGGGAAGGACACCGGGGAGCTGTTTTTT
.,TRBJ1-1,TRBV6-5,.,CASSPGGDQAFF,TGTGCCAGCAGCCCCGGCGGGGACCAGGCTTTCTTT
.,TRBJ2-5,TRBV4-1,.,CASSQGLAVPETQYF,TGCGCCAGCAGCCAAGGTCTTGCGGTCCCAGAGACCCAGTACTTC
few,TRBJ2-7,TRBV12-3/TRBV12-4,.,CASSLGGDYEQYF,TGTGCCAGCAGTTTAGGGGGGGACTACGAGCAGTACTTC
.,TRBJ1-2,TRBV12-3/TRBV12-4,.,CASEADPHYGYTF,TGTGCCAGCGAGGCCGACCCCCACTATGGCTACACCTTC
.,TRBJ1-2,TRBV19,.,CASSIGQLGYTF,TGTGCCAGTAGTATTGGACAGCTCGGCTACACCTTC
.,TRBJ1-2,TRBV7-2,.,CASSLGDLGGYTF,TGTGCCAGCAGCTTAGGAGACTTAGGAGGCTACACCTTC
.,TRBJ2-5,TRBV6-2/TRBV6-3,TRBD2,CASSFEAGIAGETQYF,TGTGCCAGCAGTTTCGAAGCGGGAATCGCAGGAGAGACCCAGTACTTC
.,TRBJ2-1,TRBV9,.,CASSAAGPSYNEQFF,TGTGCCAGCAGCGCCGCGGGGCCCTCCTACAATGAGCAGTTCTTC
.,TRBJ2-1,TRBV19,TRBD1,CASSATGTGARGNEQFF,TGTGCCAGTAGCGCGACCGGGACAGGGGCCAGGGGCAATGAGCAGTTCTTC
few,TRBJ2-1,TRBV14,.,CASSLRLTGEQFF,TGTGCCAGCAGCCTTAGACTGACAGGTGAGCAGTTCTTC
.,TRBJ2-2,TRBV19,TRBD2,CASSTTGLGTGELFF,TGTGCCAGTAGTACAACCGGACTAGGCACCGGGGAGCTGTTTTTT
.,TRBJ2-3,TRBV3-1/TRBV3-2,TRBD2,CASSQGFLAETDTQYF,TGTGCCAGCAGCCAAGGATTCCTAGCGGAGACAGATACGCAGTATTTT
.,TRBJ1-5,TRBV6-2/TRBV6-3,.,CASSQTGPHLPQHF,TGTGCCAGCAGTCAAACAGGGCCCCATCTGCCCCAGCATTTT
once,TRBJ2-7,TRBV7-2,.,CASSSVTGSTYEQCF,TGTGCCAGCAGCTCTGTGACAGGATCGACCTACGAGCAGTGCTTC
.,TRBJ2-3,TRBV19,TRBD1,CASRDRGGGTDTQYF,TGTGCCAGTAGGGATAGAGGGGGCGGCACAGATACGCAGTATTTT
.,TRBJ1-5,TRBV10-1,.,CASSGGWAGFGANQPQHF,TGCGCCAGCAGTGGAGGATGGGCAGGGTTCGGTGCCAATCAGCCCCAGCATTTT
.,TRBJ2-1,TRBV7-2,TRBD2,CASSPSGRAPSREQFF,TGTGCCAGCAGCCCTAGCGGGAGGGCCCCCTCGAGGGAGCAGTTCTTC
.,TRBJ2-2,TRBV5-6,.,CASRKGANTGELFF,TGTGCCAGTCGTAAGGGGGCGAACACCGGGGAGCTGTTTTTT
.,TRBJ1-6,TRBV28,.,CASSLSVGNSPLHF,TGTGCCAGCAGCCTTAGCGTAGGGAATTCACCCCTCCACTTT
once,TRBJ1-6,TRBV5-1,.,CASRPQGAGYNSPLHF,TGCGCCAGCAGACCTCAAGGAGCGGGGTATAATTCACCCCTCCACTTT
.,TRBJ1-1,TRBV6-5,.,CASSYRGLTEAFF,TGTGCCAGCAGTTACAGGGGTTTGACTGAAGCTTTCTTT
.,TRBJ1-5,TRBV6-5,.,CASSYPGSNQPQHF,TGTGCCAGCAGTTATCCGGGAAGCAATCAGCCCCAGCATTTT
.,TRBJ2-1,TRBV9,TRBD1,CASSVDPGGGGMVNEQFF,TGTGCCAGCAGCGTAGATCCAGGGGGCGGTGGAATGGTAAATGAGCAGTTCTTC
few,TRBJ1-1,TRBV10-3,.,CAISETLSMNTEAFF,TGTGCCATCAGTGAGACTCTTTCTATGAACACTGAAGCTTTCTTT
.,TRBJ2-3,TRBV27,TRBD2,CASRGLADALGQYF,TGTGCCAGCAGAGGACTAGCGGACGCCCTAGGGCAGTATTTT
.,TRBJ1-2,TRBV9,.,CASSGRRQDYGYTF,TGTGCCAGCAGCGGAAGGAGACAGGACTATGGCTACACCTTC
few,TRBJ2-1,TRBV28,.,CASILSGAGVSYNEQFF,TGTGCCAGCATCCTTTCGGGGGCGGGAGTATCGTACAATGAGCAGTTCTTC
once,TRBJ2-3,TRBV27,.,CASSIWGDGFSDTQYF,TGTGCCAGCAGTATTTGGGGCGACGGTTTTTCAGATACGCAGTATTTT
.,TRBJ1-1,TRBV30,TRBD1,CACPDDRGTEAFF,TGTGCCTGCCCCGATGACAGGGGCACTGAAGCTTTCTTT
few,TRBJ2-6,TRBV7-9,.,CASSSGQSGANVLTF,TGTGCCAGCAGCTCAGGGCAATCTGGGGCCAACGTCCTGACTTTC
.,TRBJ1-2,TRBV11-2,.,CASSLSGNYGYTF,TGTGCCAGCAGCTTATCAGGGAACTATGGCTACACCTTC
.,TRBJ2-7,TRBV20-1,.,CSASGQNEQYF,TGCAGTGCTAGCGGACAAAACGAGCAGTACTTC
.,TRBJ1-1,TRBV19,.,CASSVNTEAFF,TGTGCCAGTTCCGTAAACACTGAAGCTTTCTTT
.,TRBJ2-2,TRBV27,.,CATQGMFGFGELFF,TGTGCCACCCAGGGGATGTTTGGGTTCGGGGAGCTGTTTTTT
.,TRBJ2-5,TRBV7-2,.,CASIPGLASETQYF,TGTGCCAGCATTCCGGGATTGGCTTCGGAGACCCAGTACTTC
once,TRBJ2-1,TRBV2,TRBD2,CASSQRTSGYDNEQFF,TGTGCCAGCAGTCAGAGGACTAGCGGGTACGACAATGAGCAGTTCTTC
.,TRBJ1-3,TRBV9,.,CASRKGANSGNTIYF,TGTGCCAGCAGAAAAGGGGCCAACTCTGGAAACACCATATATTTT
.,TRBJ2-1,TRBV4-3,TRBD1,CASSQGQISNEQFF,TGCGCCAGCAGCCAGGGACAGATCTCCAATGAGCAGTTCTTC